Listed here are 15 T cell receptor beta chains from one sample, sequenced in a study of blood T cell repertoires in COVID-19. Sequencing used immunoSEQ multiplex PCR; TCRdb keeps in-frame clones, though not all of them. This table has more than 300,000 clones, about 90% appearing once. The sample was peripheral blood. The origin of the receptors is a man aged 18 to 30 who had recovered from COVID-19.

The CDR3 is CASSPGQGKGYEQYF. Written as DNA, the CDR3 is TGTGCCAGCTCACCGGGGCAGGGCAAGGGGTACGAGCAGTACTTC. The V and J genes are TRBV18 and TRBJ2-7; possibly TRBD1 for D (5 bases). CDR3 length: 15 residues. The V end was cut by 3 bases, the J end by 4 bases, with 16 bases between. From germline, CDR1 is KGHSH and CDR2 LQKENI. The whole variable domain, filled in from reference TRBV18 and TRBJ2-7, reads NAGVMQNPRHLVRRRGQEARLRCSPMKGHSHVYWYRQLPEEGLKFMVYLQKENIIDESGMPKERFSAEFPKEGPSILRIQQVVRGDSAAYFCASSPGQGKGYEQYFGPGTRLTVT.

The chain recombines TRBV6-5 with TRBJ1-2; D might be TRBD1 (6 bases). Per the germline V gene, CDR1 is MNHEY and CDR2 is SVGAGI. V gave up 1 base and J gave up 8 bases, with 14 bases separating them. The CDR3 length is 14 residues. CDR3 sequence: CASSYFKGVGGYTF. CDR3 sequence (DNA): TGTGCCAGCAGTTACTTTAAGGGGGTAGGCGGCTACACCTTC.

This clone was found a few times. This chain uses TRBV6-5 with TRBJ1-2, with 9 bases fitting TRBD1. The germline gives CDR1 MNHEY, CDR2 SVGAGI. V lost 6 bases to trimming and J lost 8 bases; unmatched junction nucleotides: 4. The CDR3 is 12 amino acids. CDR3 nucleotide sequence: TGTGCCAGCAGACCCGACAGGGGGGGCTACACCTTC. It translates to CASRPDRGGYTF.

The chain links TRBV7-3 to TRBJ1-6, with 7 bases lining up with TRBD1. CDR1 and CDR2 from the germline V gene are SGHTA and FQGTGA. The V and J ends lost 4 bases and 11 bases, in that order; junction bases with no gene match: 8. CDR3 size: 14 residues. CDR3 nucleotides: TGTGCCAGCAGCTCCACAGGGGCAACGACACCCCTCCACTTT. Its translation is CASSSTGATTPLHF.

Only one count was recorded for this clone. The chain couples TRBV15 to TRBJ2-7; 12 bases fit TRBD2. This CDR3 has 15 amino acids. Germline values: CDR1 LNHNV, CDR2 YYDKDF (reference sequence). Unmatched junction bases numbered 0, after V lost 3 bases and J lost 0 bases. This CDR3 is CATSRGLAGSYEQYF. The CDR3, as DNA: TGTGCCACCAGCAGGGGACTAGCGGGCTCCTACGAGCAGTACTTC.

The sample holds one count of this clone. The rearrangement uses TRBV29-1 and TRBJ1-1; D call uncertain. The CDR3 consists of 13 residues. Trimming took 5 bases from V and 2 from J, leaving 12 bases between them. From germline, CDR1 is SQVTM and CDR2 ANQGSEA. This chain's CDR3 is CSVLPRANTEAFF. In DNA form, the CDR3 reads TGCAGCGTTCTACCACGAGCAAACACTGAAGCTTTCTTT.

This clone was seen just once. This chain links TRBV4-3 with TRBJ1-6; unclear D gene. Trimming left V 1 base short and J 9 bases short, with 13 bases between. The germline V gene encodes CDR1 LGHNA and CDR2 YSLEER. The CDR3 loop spans 15 amino acids. Here the CDR3 reads CASSQAQAKGSPLHF. CDR3 DNA: TGCGCCAGCAGCCAAGCTCAGGCCAAAGGTTCACCCCTCCACTTT.

CDR3 loop: CASSRDRTGGADTQYF. CDR3 DNA sequence: TGTGCCAGCAGCCGAGATCGGACAGGGGGCGCGGATACGCAGTATTTT. The chain is built from TRBV3-1 (or the pseudogene TRBV3-2) and TRBJ2-3, with TRBD1 matching 11 bases. The V and J ends lost 4 bases and 6 bases, in that order; junction bases with no gene match: 9. From germline, CDR1 is LGHDT and CDR2 YNNKEL (reference sequence). This CDR3 is 16 amino acids long.

The genes are TRBV7-8 and TRBJ2-7; possible D gene TRBD2, 6 bases. CDR3 size: 15 residues. Germline V gives CDR1 SGHVS, CDR2 FQNEAQ. Trimming left V 2 bases short and J 0 bases short, with 11 bases between. CDR3 residues: CASSLLGDFSYEQYF. CDR3 DNA sequence: TGTGCCAGCAGCTTATTGGGGGACTTCTCCTACGAGCAGTACTTC.

The chain recombines TRBV11-2 with TRBJ1-2; D uncertain. Looked up from germline, CDR1 is SGHAT and CDR2 is FQNNGV. V shed 1 base and J shed 1 base, with 7 bases lying between them. The CDR3 contains 14 residues. CDR3 DNA: TGTGCCAGCAGCTTAGCGCTCAGTAACTATGGCTACACCTTC. The encoded protein is CASSLALSNYGYTF.

The chain links TRBV18 to TRBJ1-5; weak D call: TRBD1 (6 bases). Per the germline V gene, CDR1 is KGHSH and CDR2 is LQKENI. V lost 6 bases and J lost 5, with 11 bases in between. This CDR3 is 13 amino acids long. The CDR3 spells CASSRQEDQPQHF. The CDR3 DNA reads TGTGCCAGCTCGAGACAGGAGGATCAGCCCCAGCATTTT.

This clone was detected a few times. Other DNA sequences of this sample code for an identical CDR3. CDR3 sequence reads: CASSEDRDTEAFF. CDR3 nucleotides: TGTGCCAGCAGTGAGGACAGGGACACTGAAGCTTTCTTT. The V gene is TRBV6-1, the J gene TRBJ1-1, with 8 bases fitting TRBD1. The CDR3 extends over 13 amino acids. Trimming removed 3 bases from V and 3 bases from J; junction bases left unmatched: 0. Germline V lookup: CDR1 MNHNS, CDR2 SASEGT.

V is TRBV5-4 and J is TRBJ1-1, with D possibly being TRBD1 (6 bases). Germline CDR1 reads SGHNT; CDR2 reads YYREEE (reference sequence). CDR3 length equals 17 residues. V lost 2 bases, J lost 9 bases, and 26 bases lay in between. The CDR3 sequence: CASSLGPSGGGQFQAFF. The CDR3 DNA is TGTGCCAGCAGCTTAGGCCCCTCTGGGGGCGGCCAATTCCAAGCTTTCTTT.

On this clone: In the same sample, other DNA sequences code for this CDR3. The V and J genes are TRBV6-1 and TRBJ1-5, with 9 bases fitting TRBD1. From germline, CDR1 is MNHNS and CDR2 SASEGT. There are 13 residues in the CDR3. The V segment lost 3 bases and the J segment 7 bases; nucleotides outside the gene matches: 1. This chain's CDR3 is CASSETGGQPQHF. For the CDR3, the DNA is TGTGCCAGCAGTGAGACAGGGGGACAGCCCCAGCATTTT.

This clone was seen just once. V is TRBV12-3 or TRBV12-4 and J is TRBJ2-2; no clear D. V was shortened by 3 bases and J by 6 bases, with 8 bases between the two germline ends. The CDR3 covers 13 residues. CDR3 in DNA: TGTGCCAGCAGTTTCCGAATAGCCGGGGAGCTGTTTTTT. Encoded protein: CASSFRIAGELFF.